Presented here are 8 T cell receptor beta chains from one specimen sequenced in a study of blood T cell repertoires in COVID-19. This table comes from immunoSEQ multiplex PCR, and its TCRdb copy is limited to in-frame clones, with some not included. Here the sample spans 90,000 to 120,000 clones, more than 70% being singletons. Source material: peripheral blood. The receptors were sampled from a human donor in a cohort sampled during active COVID-19.

This chain links TRBV27 with TRBJ2-5, with no clear D. The V end was cut by 0 bases, the J end by 4 bases, with 9 bases between. Germline CDR1 MNHEY, CDR2 SMNVEV (reference sequence). The CDR3 spans 14 residues. In DNA form, the CDR3 reads TGTGCCAGCAGTTTATCTATACCAGGAGAGACCCAGTACTTC. Protein sequence: CASSLSIPGETQYF.

This sequence joins TRBV21-1 and TRBJ1-2. TRBV21-1 is deemed a pseudogene. The length of the CDR3 is 15 residues. CDR3: CASSKRGVGNYGYTF. The CDR3 DNA reads TGTGCCAGCAGCAAACGGGGGGTAGGGAACTATGGCTACACCTTC.

This chain joins TRBV21-1 and TRBJ2-7; the D call of TRBD2 is as the table states it, not checked on the DNA. TRBV21-1 is termed a pseudogene. The CDR3 spans 17 residues. CDR3 nucleotide sequence: TGTGCCAGCAGCAGATCCGGGACTAGCGAGAGCTCCTACGAGCAGTACGTC. This sequence encodes CASSRSGTSESSYEQYV.

In this sample, this clone turned up a few times. The chain couples TRBV27 to TRBJ1-5; 10 bases match TRBD1. This CDR3 is built from 18 residues. CDR1 MNHEY and CDR2 SMNVEV come from the germline V gene (reference sequence). The V segment lost 5 bases and the J segment 6 bases; nucleotides outside the gene matches: 16. CDR3 protein: CASSPLRIRTGGSQPQHF. CDR3 nucleotide sequence: TGTGCCAGCAGTCCGCTAAGAATAAGGACAGGGGGGAGTCAGCCCCAGCATTTT.

J is TRBJ1-1 and V is TRBV19, with TRBD1 as a possible D gene (5 bases). V was trimmed by 3 bases and J by 2 bases, leaving 7 bases between them. CDR1 and CDR2 (germline): LNHDA, SQIVND (reference sequence). This CDR3 region has 13 residues. The CDR3 spells CASSMGLNTEAFF. CDR3 nucleotides: TGTGCCAGTAGTATGGGGCTTAACACTGAAGCTTTCTTT.

This chain links TRBV4-3 with TRBJ1-2; TRBD1 matches at 8 bases. V lost 4 bases, J lost 2 bases, and 6 bases stayed unmatched. Germline V lookup: CDR1 LGHNA, CDR2 YSLEER. This CDR3 region has 15 residues. The CDR3 here is CASSRTGRNNYGYTF. CDR3 nucleotide sequence: TGCGCCAGCAGCCGGACAGGGAGGAACAACTATGGCTACACCTTC.

As concerns this clone: Other DNA sequences of this sample code for an identical CDR3. The rearrangement joins TRBV3-1 (or the pseudogene TRBV3-2) to TRBJ1-1; 7 positions agree with TRBD1. Germline CDR1 and CDR2: LGHDT and YNNKEL (reference sequence). The junction had 5 bases not matched to a gene; V was cut back by 4 bases and J by 0 bases. This CDR3 region has 15 residues. This CDR3 is CASSLPGQMNTEAFF. CDR3 bases: TGTGCCAGCAGCCTACCGGGACAGATGAACACTGAAGCTTTCTTT.

V gene TRBV6-6 combines with J gene TRBJ1-1; the D is unclear. The germline V and J ends were trimmed by 2 bases and 5 bases, with 9 bases remaining between them. Germline-derived CDR1 and CDR2 are MNHNY and SVGAGI (reference sequence). The CDR3 contains 13 residues. CDR3 region: CASSYRSGTEAFF. In nucleotides, the CDR3 is TGTGCCAGCAGTTACCGCTCAGGAACTGAAGCTTTCTTT.